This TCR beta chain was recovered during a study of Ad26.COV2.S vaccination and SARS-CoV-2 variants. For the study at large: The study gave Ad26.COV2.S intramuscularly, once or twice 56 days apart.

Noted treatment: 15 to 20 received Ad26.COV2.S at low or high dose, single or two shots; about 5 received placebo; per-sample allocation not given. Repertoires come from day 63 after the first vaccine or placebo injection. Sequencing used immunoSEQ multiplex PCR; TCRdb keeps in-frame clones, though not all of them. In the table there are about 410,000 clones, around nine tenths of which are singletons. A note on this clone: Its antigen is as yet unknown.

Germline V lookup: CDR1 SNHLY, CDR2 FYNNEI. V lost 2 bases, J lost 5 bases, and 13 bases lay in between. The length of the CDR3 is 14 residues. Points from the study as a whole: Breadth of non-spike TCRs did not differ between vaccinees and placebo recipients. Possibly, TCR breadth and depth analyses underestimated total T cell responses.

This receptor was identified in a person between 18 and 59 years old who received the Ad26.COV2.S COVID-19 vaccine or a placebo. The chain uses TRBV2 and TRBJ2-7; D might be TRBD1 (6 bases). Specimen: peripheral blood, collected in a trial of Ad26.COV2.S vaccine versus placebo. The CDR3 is CASSERAGVDEQYF. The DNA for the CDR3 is TGTGCCAGCAGTGAAAGGGCAGGGGTGGACGAGCAGTACTTC.